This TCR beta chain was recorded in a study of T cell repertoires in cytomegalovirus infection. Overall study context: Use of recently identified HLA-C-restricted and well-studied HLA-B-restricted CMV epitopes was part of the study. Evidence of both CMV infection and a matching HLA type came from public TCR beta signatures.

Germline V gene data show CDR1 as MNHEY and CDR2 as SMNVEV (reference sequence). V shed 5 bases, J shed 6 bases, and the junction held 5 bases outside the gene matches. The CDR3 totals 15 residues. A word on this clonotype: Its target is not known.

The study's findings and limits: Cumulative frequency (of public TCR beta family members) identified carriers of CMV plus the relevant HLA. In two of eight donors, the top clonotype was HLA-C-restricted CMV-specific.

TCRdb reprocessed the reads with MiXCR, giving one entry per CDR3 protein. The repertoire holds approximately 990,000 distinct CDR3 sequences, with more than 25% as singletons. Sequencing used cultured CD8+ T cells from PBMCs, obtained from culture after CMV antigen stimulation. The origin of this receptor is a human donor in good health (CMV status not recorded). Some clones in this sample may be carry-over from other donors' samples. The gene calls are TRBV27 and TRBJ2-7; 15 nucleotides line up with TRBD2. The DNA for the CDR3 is TGTGCCAGCAGTCCGGGACTAGCGGGGGGATTCGAGCAGTACTTC. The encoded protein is CASSPGLAGGFEQYF.